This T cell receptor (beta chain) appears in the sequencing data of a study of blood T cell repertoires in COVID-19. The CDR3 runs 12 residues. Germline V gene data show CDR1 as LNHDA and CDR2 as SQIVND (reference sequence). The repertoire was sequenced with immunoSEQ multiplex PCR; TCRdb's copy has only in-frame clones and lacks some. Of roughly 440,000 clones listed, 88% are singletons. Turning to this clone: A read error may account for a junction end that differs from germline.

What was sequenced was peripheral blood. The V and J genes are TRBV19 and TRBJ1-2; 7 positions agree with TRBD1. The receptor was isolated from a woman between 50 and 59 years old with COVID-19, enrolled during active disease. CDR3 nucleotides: TGTGCCAGTAGTTTAACCGGGACAGCGCCCGACTTC. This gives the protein CASSLTGTAPDF.